The 23 T cell receptor beta chains in this list originate from one sample, sequenced in a study of cytomegalovirus exposure and HLA in healthy donors. Some clones are missing from TCRdb's copy, which holds only in-frame ones; the method was immunoSEQ multiplex PCR. The table lists over 110,000 clones, approximately 86% of them singletons. The sample taken for sequencing was PBMCs. The source is a man between 18 and 29 years old in good health and CMV-seropositive.

V usage is TRBV25-1 and J usage is TRBJ1-1; D is perhaps TRBD1 (5 bases). The CDR3 has 15 amino acids. Trimming took off 5 bases at V and 1 base at J, with 14 bases between the two ends. Germline V gene sequence: CDR1 MGHDK, CDR2 SYGVNS. CDR3 nucleotides: TGTGCCAGCAGTACCCTCGGGGGGGGGAACACTGAAGCTTTCTTT. Translating gives CASSTLGGGNTEAFF.

V usage is TRBV9 and J usage is TRBJ2-1; D gene uncertain. Germline values: CDR1 SGDLS, CDR2 YYNGEE. V was cut by 4 bases and J by 0 bases, with 11 bases left in between. This CDR3 contains 15 residues. CDR3 in DNA: TGTGCCAGCAGCTCGCGGCGTGCCTCCTACAATGAGCAGTTCTTC. Translating gives CASSSRRASYNEQFF.

The chain has TRBV25-1 and TRBJ1-6, with a weak D call TRBD1 (5 bases). The CDR3 has 15 amino acids. The V gene lost 3 bases and the J gene lost 8 bases, with 14 bases spanning the gap. CDR1 and CDR2 (germline): MGHDK, SYGVNS. CDR3 residues: CASSDTGVGYSPLHF. CDR3 nucleotides: TGTGCCAGCAGTGATACAGGTGTTGGTTATTCACCCCTCCACTTT.

This clone is a singleton in its sample. This sequence joins TRBV19 and TRBJ2-1, with 7 bases aligning to TRBD2. CDR3 length: 14 amino acids. Germline lookup yields CDR1 LNHDA and CDR2 SQIVND (reference sequence). J was trimmed by 5 bases and V by 2 bases; bases with no gene match: 3. The CDR3: CASSITSADNEQFF. CDR3 coding DNA: TGTGCCAGTAGTATAACTAGCGCAGACAATGAGCAGTTCTTC.

The sample holds one count of this clone. V is TRBV5-1 and J is TRBJ1-2; perhaps TRBD1 as D (6 bases). Trimming left V 0 bases short and J 7 bases short, with 10 bases between. The CDR3 is 13 amino acids. The germline gives CDR1 SGHRS, CDR2 YFSETQ. This CDR3 is CASSLDSDSGYTF. CDR3 DNA: TGCGCCAGCAGCTTGGACTCGGACAGTGGCTACACCTTC.

The rearrangement joins TRBV7-6 to TRBJ2-3, with a tentative D call TRBD2 (6 bases). The germline V gene encodes CDR1 SGHVS and CDR2 FNYEAQ. Between the trimmed V and J ends, which lost 5 bases and 9 bases, there was a span of 15 bases. This CDR3 spans 13 amino acids. CDR3 nucleotide sequence: TGTGCCAGCAGCCCCCAAGGAGGGGCCACGCAGTATTTT. This gives the protein CASSPQGGATQYF.

The sample holds one count of this clone. This chain links TRBV7-6 with TRBJ1-2; 7 nucleotides match TRBD1. Germline V gene data show CDR1 as SGHVS and CDR2 as FNYEAQ. This CDR3 region has 14 residues. V shed 2 bases and J 8 bases; nucleotides not matched to a gene: 8. The CDR3 reads CASSLTGTADGYTF. The DNA for the CDR3 is TGTGCCAGCAGCTTAACAGGGACAGCGGACGGCTACACCTTC.

V gene TRBV19 combines with J gene TRBJ2-3; perhaps TRBD2 as D (6 bases). The CDR3 length is 12 residues. Germline CDR1 LNHDA, CDR2 SQIVND (reference sequence). Between the trimmed V and J ends, which lost 8 bases and 6 bases, there was a span of 12 bases. The CDR3 DNA sequence: TGTGCCAGTGGGGGGTTTGAGGATACGCAGTATTTT. The encoded protein is CASGGFEDTQYF.

The chain combines TRBV29-1 with TRBJ2-1, with 11 bases aligning to TRBD2. This CDR3 has 16 residues. Germline trimming cut 3 bases from V and 9 bases from J; bases unmatched to any gene: 13. In germline, CDR1 is SQVTM, CDR2 ANQGSEA. The CDR3 DNA is TGCAGCGTTGACCGGTCGGGACTAGCGGCCGTAGGTGAGCAGTTCTTC. This gives the protein CSVDRSGLAAVGEQFF.

The rearrangement links TRBV27 to TRBJ2-2; D uncertain. CDR3 length: 13 residues. Germline CDR1 and CDR2: MNHEY and SMNVEV (reference sequence). Deletions cut 3 bases from V and 0 bases from J, with 2 bases between. The CDR3 DNA is TGTGCCAGCAGTTTTACGAACACCGGGGAGCTGTTTTTT. It encodes CASSFTNTGELFF.

The J gene is TRBJ2-7, the V gene TRBV4-1; tentative D call: TRBD1 (5 bases). The V end was cut by 1 base, the J end by 3 bases, with 10 bases between. CDR1 is MGHRA and CDR2 is YSYEKL in the germline V gene. CDR3 length: 14 residues. CDR3 coding DNA: TGCGCCAGCAGCCAAGCCGGTCAGGGCTACGAGCAGTACTTC. Translating gives CASSQAGQGYEQYF.

This clone has just one count. The CDR3 loop is CASSLQGRVKNTGELFF. CDR3 coding DNA: TGTGCCAGCAGCTTACAAGGGCGGGTTAAGAACACCGGGGAGCTGTTTTTT. V is TRBV7-8 and J is TRBJ2-2; maybe TRBD2 (5 bases). This CDR3 region has 17 residues. V lost 2 bases and J lost 1, with 14 bases in between. The germline CDR1 and CDR2 sequences are SGHVS and FQNEAQ. Supplemented by reference TRBV7-8 and TRBJ2-2, the full variable domain reads GAGVSQSPRYKVAKRGQDVALRCDPISGHVSLFWYQQALGQGPEFLTYFQNEAQLDKSGLPSDRFFAERPEGSVSTLKIQRTQQEDSAVYLCASSLQGRVKNTGELFFGEGSRLTVL.

The V and J genes are TRBV30 and TRBJ2-7, with 11 bases that match TRBD1. CDR1 is GTSNPN, CDR2 SVGIG, per germline (reference sequence). V was pared by 0 bases and J by 1 base, with 8 bases of the junction left unmatched. This CDR3 spans 17 amino acids. The CDR3: CAWSVKAWDRGSYEQYF. The DNA of the CDR3 is TGTGCCTGGAGTGTAAAGGCGTGGGACAGGGGGTCCTACGAGCAGTACTTC.

CDR3 in DNA: TGTGCCACTCGCAGCCCCCCCCTGCGGGGGGTCACAGATACGCAGTATTTT. Amino acid sequence: CATRSPPLRGVTDTQYF. The chain couples TRBV27 to TRBJ2-3, with TRBD2 matching 8 bases. CDR3 size: 17 residues. From germline, CDR1 is MNHEY and CDR2 SMNVEV (reference sequence). Trimming cost V 10 bases and J 2 bases; bases outside gene matches: 17.

The chain recombines TRBV13 with TRBJ2-3, with a weak D call TRBD2 (7 bases). CDR1 is PRHDT, CDR2 FYEKMQ, per germline (reference sequence). V was shortened by 3 bases and J by 7 bases, with 14 bases between the two germline ends. The CDR3 length is 14 residues. CDR3 bases: TGTGCCAGCAGCTTCGGGGGCGGGGGCAATACGCAGTATTTT. Protein sequence: CASSFGGGGNTQYF.

The rearrangement joins TRBV19 to TRBJ2-1; maybe TRBD1 (6 bases). CDR3 length: 14 residues. Germline V gene sequence: CDR1 LNHDA, CDR2 SQIVND (reference sequence). The ends were cut back, 4 bases at V and 4 bases at J, with 11 bases in the middle. The CDR3 loop is CASSRPQGYNEQFF. The CDR3, as DNA: TGTGCCAGTAGTAGACCACAGGGATACAATGAGCAGTTCTTC.

V and J are TRBV27 and TRBJ2-2; tentatively, D is TRBD2 (6 bases). The CDR3 has 14 residues. Trimming removed 7 bases at V and 0 bases at J, with 9 bases between. CDR1 MNHEY and CDR2 SMNVEV come from the germline V gene (reference sequence). In DNA, the CDR3 is TGTGCCAGCAAGAGACTAGCGAACACCGGGGAGCTGTTTTTT. It is translated as CASKRLANTGELFF.

The chain recombines TRBV27 with TRBJ2-5, with 7 positions matching TRBD1. V shed 5 bases, J shed 4 bases, and the junction held 4 bases outside the gene matches. CDR3 size: 13 residues. Looked up from germline, CDR1 is MNHEY and CDR2 is SMNVEV (reference sequence). CDR3 bases: TGTGCCAGCAGTACGCGACAGGGAGAGACCCAGTACTTC. The encoded protein is CASSTRQGETQYF.

The chain combines TRBV7-3 with TRBJ1-1; D ambiguous. CDR3 size: 13 residues. Germline CDR1 SGHTA, CDR2 FQGTGA. V lost 2 bases and J 6 bases, leaving 10 bases between the germline ends. The CDR3 reads CASSLGRDAEAFF. In DNA, the CDR3 is TGTGCCAGCAGCTTAGGGCGAGACGCTGAAGCTTTCTTT. Full variable domain (outside the CDR3, taken from reference TRBV7-3 and TRBJ1-1): GAGVSQTPSNKVTEKGKYVELRCDPISGHTALYWYRQSLGQGPEFLIYFQGTGAADDSGLPNDRFFAVRPEGSVSTLKIQRTERGDSAVYLCASSLGRDAEAFFGQGTRLTVV.

The chain has TRBV7-9 and TRBJ2-3; possibly TRBD1 for D (6 bases). V lost 2 bases, J lost 0 bases, and 15 bases lay in between. Germline V gene data show CDR1 as SEHNR and CDR2 as FQNEAQ (reference sequence). This CDR3 is 17 amino acids long. The CDR3 bases are TGTGCCAGCAGCTTATCCGGGCTGGGGGCTAGCACAGATACGCAGTATTTT. Translated, it gives CASSLSGLGASTDTQYF.

The rearrangement joins TRBV9 to TRBJ2-5; 7 bases map to TRBD1. Trimming at V came to 4 bases and at J to 2 bases, leaving 5 bases not matched to a gene. This CDR3 is built from 14 residues. Germline lookup yields CDR1 SGDLS and CDR2 YYNGEE. As DNA, the CDR3 is TGTGCCAGCAGCCCCGGACAGGAGCAAGAGACCCAGTACTTC. Translating it yields CASSPGQEQETQYF.

V gene TRBV5-1 combines with J gene TRBJ2-7, with 7 bases aligning to TRBD1. In germline, CDR1 is SGHRS, CDR2 YFSETQ. The CDR3 runs to 16 residues. Unmatched junction bases numbered 12, after V lost 4 bases and J lost 2 bases. The CDR3 nucleotides read TGCGCCAGCAGCGATACAAGGGACAGTCGTCCCTACGAGCAGTACTTC. Translation: CASSDTRDSRPYEQYF.

V is TRBV5-4 and J is TRBJ2-3; D is undetermined. The V gene's germline CDR1 is SGHNT and CDR2 YYREEE (reference sequence). The V gene lost 2 bases and the J gene lost 5 bases, with 3 bases spanning the gap. The CDR3 runs 11 residues. CDR3 sequence (DNA): TGTGCCAGCAGCTTTAGAGATACGCAGTATTTT. Translation gives CASSFRDTQYF.